The clone carrying this TCR beta chain was recorded at least ten times. Researchers amplified the TCR beta CDR3 regions from RNA transcripts. Carried out on the TCR CDR3, a first-round RT-PCR used the HTBI primer set. TCRdb used MiXCR to reprocess the multiplex PCR reads, holding one entry per CDR3 protein. Of hundreds of thousands of distinct CDR3 sequences listed, roughly a third are singletons. The data belong to a study of T cells in Graves' hyperthyroidism and ophthalmopathy. Germline V gene lookup returns CDR1 DFQATT and CDR2 SNEGSKA (reference sequence). Between the trimmed V and J ends, which lost 3 bases and 1 base, there was a span of 13 bases. The CDR3 runs 15 residues.

This TCR was recovered from a woman aged 40 to 50 with Graves' hyperthyroidism. The source material was blood. The V and J genes are TRBV20-1 and TRBJ1-3, with D uncertain. The CDR3 sequence is CSASPMDGSGNTIYF. CDR3 in DNA: TGCAGTGCTAGTCCGATGGACGGATCTGGAAACACCATATATTTT.